This T cell receptor (beta chain) was documented in a study of regulatory T cells in long-lasting Graves disease. Study context: Over 5 years on antithyroid drugs plus positive TSH receptor antibodies marked Graves' disease as persistent.

The time point is: persistent/refractory GD, antithyroid drugs over 5 years with positive TRAb. Preparation of the TCR library used RNA extracted from PBMCs. The patients included were those that came from an endocrinology department in Xi'an, China. A peripheral blood sample, roughly 9.8 milliliters in volume, was drawn into EDTA tubes. Trimming took 8 bases from V and 1 from J; bases not matched to a gene: 3. Germline assignment: CDR1 ENHRY and CDR2 SYGVKD. The CDR3 extends over 14 amino acids. Relying on iRepertoire HTBI primers and Arm-PCR of CDR3 regions, the team built TCR beta libraries. TCRdb re-called the multiplex PCR reads with MiXCR, one entry per CDR3 protein. The sample includes 400,000 to 500,000 distinct CDR3 sequences, roughly 22% of them seen just once. Overall study findings and caveats: Persistent disease exhibited a predilection for TRBV28, TRBJ1-2 and TRBJ2-5.

This clonotype was counted between two and nine times. Its cognate antigen is unknown. The starting material was peripheral blood mononuclear cells (PBMCs), obtained when the disease was refractory, from a patient treated with antithyroid drugs. The receptor was isolated from a female donor with Graves disease. The chain is built from TRBV10-3 and TRBJ1-3; TRBD1 matches at 9 bases. The CDR3 DNA reads TGTGCCATCTGGGACAGGGCATCTGGAAACACCATATATTTT. Protein sequence: CAIWDRASGNTIYF.